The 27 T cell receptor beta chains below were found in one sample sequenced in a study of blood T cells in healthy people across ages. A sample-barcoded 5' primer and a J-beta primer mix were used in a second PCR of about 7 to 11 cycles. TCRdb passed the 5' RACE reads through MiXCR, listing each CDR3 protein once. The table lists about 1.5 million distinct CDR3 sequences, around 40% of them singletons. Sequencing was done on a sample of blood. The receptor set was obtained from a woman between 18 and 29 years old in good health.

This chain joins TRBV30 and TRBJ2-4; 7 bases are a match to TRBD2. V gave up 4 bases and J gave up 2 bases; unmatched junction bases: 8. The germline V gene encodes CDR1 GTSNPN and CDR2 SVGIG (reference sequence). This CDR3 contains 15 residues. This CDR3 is CAWTSSGTTKNIQYF. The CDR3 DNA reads TGTGCCTGGACCTCGTCCGGGACTACCAAAAACATTCAGTACTTC. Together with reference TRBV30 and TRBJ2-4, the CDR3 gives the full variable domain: SQTIHQWPATLVQPVGSPLSLECTVEGTSNPNLYWYRQAAGRGLQLLFYSVGIGQISSEVPQNLSASRPQDRQFILSSKKLLLSDSGFYLCAWTSSGTTKNIQYFGAGTRLSVL.

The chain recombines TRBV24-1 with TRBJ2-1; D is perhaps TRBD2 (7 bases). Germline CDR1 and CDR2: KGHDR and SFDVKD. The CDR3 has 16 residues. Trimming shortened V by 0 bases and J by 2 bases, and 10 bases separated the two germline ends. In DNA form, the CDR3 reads TGTGCCACCAGTGATTTGTCGGGGGGCACCTACAATGAGCAGTTCTTC. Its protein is CATSDLSGGTYNEQFF.

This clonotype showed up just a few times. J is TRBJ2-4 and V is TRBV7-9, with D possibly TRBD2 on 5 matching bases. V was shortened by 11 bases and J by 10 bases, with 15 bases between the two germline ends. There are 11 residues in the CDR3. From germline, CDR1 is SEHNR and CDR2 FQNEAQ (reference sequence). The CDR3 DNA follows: TGTGCCTTGGAAGACGGAGGTATTCAGTACTTC. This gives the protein CALEDGGIQYF.

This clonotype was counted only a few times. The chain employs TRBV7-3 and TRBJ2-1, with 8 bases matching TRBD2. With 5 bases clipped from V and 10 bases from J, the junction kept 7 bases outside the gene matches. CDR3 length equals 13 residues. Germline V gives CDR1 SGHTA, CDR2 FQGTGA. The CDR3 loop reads CASSILTSEEQFF. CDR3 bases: TGTGCCAGCAGCATCCTGACTAGCGAAGAGCAGTTCTTC.

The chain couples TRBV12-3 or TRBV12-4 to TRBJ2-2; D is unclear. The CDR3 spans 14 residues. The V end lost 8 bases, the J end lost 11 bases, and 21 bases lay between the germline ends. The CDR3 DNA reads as TGTGCCAGCGTACAAACTCCTAGTGGCGCCGAGCTGTTTTTT. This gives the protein CASVQTPSGAELFF.

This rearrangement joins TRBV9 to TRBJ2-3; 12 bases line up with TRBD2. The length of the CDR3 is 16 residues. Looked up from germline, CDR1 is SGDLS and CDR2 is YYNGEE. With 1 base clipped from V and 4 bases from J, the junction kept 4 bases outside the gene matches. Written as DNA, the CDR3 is TGTGCCAGCAGCGTAACTAGCGGGAGGAAGGCAGATACGCAGTATTTT. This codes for CASSVTSGRKADTQYF.

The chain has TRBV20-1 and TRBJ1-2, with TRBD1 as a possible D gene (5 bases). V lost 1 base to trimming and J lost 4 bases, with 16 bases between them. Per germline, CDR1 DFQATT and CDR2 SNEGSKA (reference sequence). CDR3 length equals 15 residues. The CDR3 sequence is CSARGRGKKPYGYTF. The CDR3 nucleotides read TGCAGTGCTAGAGGGCGGGGCAAAAAGCCCTATGGCTACACCTTC.

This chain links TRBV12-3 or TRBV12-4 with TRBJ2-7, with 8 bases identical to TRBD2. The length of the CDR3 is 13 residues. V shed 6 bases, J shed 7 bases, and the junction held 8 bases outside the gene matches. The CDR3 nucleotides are TGTGCCAGCAGAGGAGCGGGAGTAGGGGAGCAGTACTTC. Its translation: CASRGAGVGEQYF.

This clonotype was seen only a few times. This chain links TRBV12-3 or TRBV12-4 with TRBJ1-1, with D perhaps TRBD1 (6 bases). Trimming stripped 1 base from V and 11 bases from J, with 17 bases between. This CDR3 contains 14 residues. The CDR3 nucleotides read TGTGCCAGCAGTTTAGGGGGAGGGGGAGTTGAGGCTTTCTTT. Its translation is CASSLGGGGVEAFF.

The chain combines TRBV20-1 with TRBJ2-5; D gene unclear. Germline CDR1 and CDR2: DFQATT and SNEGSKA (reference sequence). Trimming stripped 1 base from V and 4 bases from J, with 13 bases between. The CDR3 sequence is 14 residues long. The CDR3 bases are TGCAGTGCTAGAGGGGTATCTTTTGTAGAGACCCAGTACTTC. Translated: CSARGVSFVETQYF.

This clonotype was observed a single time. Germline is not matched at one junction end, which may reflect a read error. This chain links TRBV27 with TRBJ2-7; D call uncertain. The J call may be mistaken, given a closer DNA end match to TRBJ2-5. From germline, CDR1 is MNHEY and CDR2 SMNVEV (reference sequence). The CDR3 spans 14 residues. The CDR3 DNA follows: TGTGCCACCAGTGACGTAGGCCCTAGAGAGACCCAGTACTTC. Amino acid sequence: CATSDVGPRETQYF.

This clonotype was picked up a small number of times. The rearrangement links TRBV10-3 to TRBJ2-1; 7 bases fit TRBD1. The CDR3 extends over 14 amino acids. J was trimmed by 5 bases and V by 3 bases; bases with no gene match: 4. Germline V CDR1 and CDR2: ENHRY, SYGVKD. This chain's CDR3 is CAISDPDRDNEQFF. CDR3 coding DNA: TGTGCCATCAGTGACCCTGACAGGGACAATGAGCAGTTCTTC.

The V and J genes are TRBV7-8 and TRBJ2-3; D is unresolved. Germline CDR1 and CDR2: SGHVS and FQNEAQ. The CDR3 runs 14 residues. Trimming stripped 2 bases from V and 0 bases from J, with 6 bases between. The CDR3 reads CASSLYRSTDTQYF. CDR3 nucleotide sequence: TGTGCCAGCAGCTTATATCGGAGCACAGATACGCAGTATTTT.

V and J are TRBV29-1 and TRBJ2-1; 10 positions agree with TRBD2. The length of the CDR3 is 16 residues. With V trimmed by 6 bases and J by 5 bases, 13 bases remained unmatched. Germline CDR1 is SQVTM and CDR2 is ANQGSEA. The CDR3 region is CSVRDVAGGRHNEQFF. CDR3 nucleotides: TGCAGCGTGCGGGACGTAGCGGGAGGTCGACACAATGAGCAGTTCTTC.

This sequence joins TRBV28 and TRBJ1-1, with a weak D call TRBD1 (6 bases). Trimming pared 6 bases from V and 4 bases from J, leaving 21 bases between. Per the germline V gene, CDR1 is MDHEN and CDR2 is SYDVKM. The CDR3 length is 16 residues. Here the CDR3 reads CASSSPQGIGGTEAFF. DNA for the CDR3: TGTGCCAGCAGCTCCCCTCAGGGGATCGGTGGCACTGAAGCTTTCTTT. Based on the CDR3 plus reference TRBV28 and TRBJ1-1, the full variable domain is DVKVTQSSRYLVKRTGEKVFLECVQDMDHENMFWYRQDPGLGLRLIYFSYDVKMKEKGDIPEGYSVSREKKERFSLILESASTNQTSMYLCASSSPQGIGGTEAFFGQGTRLTVV.

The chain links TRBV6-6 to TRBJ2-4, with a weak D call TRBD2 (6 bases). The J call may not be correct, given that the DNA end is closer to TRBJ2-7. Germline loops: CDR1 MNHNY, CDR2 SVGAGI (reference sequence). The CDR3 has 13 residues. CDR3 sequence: CASSAGTPYEQYF. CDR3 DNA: TGTGCCAGCAGTGCCGGGACTCCTTACGAGCAGTACTTC.

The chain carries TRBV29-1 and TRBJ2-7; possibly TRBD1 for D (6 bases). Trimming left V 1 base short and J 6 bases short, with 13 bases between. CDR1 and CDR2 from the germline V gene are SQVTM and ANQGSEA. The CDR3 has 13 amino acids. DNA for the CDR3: TGCAGCGTTGAAGTTGGCAGGGGCCGCGAGCAGTACTTC. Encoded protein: CSVEVGRGREQYF.

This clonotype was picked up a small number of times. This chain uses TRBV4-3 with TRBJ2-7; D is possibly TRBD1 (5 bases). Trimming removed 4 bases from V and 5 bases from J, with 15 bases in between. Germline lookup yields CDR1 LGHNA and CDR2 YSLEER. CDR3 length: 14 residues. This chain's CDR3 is CASSLDQGSHEQYF. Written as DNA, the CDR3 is TGCGCCAGCAGCCTAGACCAGGGTTCCCACGAGCAGTACTTC.

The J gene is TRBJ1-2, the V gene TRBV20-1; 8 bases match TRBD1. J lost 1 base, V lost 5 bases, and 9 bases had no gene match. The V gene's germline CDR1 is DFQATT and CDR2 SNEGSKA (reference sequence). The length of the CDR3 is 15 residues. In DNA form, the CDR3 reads TGCAGTGCTCCCCCTACAGGGGGGGATAACTATGGCTACACCTTC. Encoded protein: CSAPPTGGDNYGYTF.

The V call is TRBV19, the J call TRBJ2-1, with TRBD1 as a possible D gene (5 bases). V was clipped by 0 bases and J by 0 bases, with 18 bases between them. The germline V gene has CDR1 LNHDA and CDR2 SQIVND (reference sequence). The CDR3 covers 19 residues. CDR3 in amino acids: CASSIDSTVGKSSYNEQFF. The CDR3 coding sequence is TGTGCCAGTAGTATAGATTCGACAGTAGGGAAAAGCTCCTACAATGAGCAGTTCTTC.

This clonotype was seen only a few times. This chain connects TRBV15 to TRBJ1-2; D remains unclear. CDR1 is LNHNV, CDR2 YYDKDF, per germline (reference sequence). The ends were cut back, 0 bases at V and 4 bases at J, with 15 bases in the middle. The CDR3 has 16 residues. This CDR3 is CATSRDRTARVYGYTF. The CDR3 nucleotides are TGTGCCACCAGCAGAGATAGAACAGCACGAGTCTATGGCTACACCTTC.

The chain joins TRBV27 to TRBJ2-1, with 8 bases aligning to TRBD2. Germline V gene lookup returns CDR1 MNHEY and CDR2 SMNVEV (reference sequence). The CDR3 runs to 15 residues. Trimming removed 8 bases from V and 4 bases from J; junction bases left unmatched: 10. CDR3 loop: CASSYDSGVYNEQFF. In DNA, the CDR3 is TGTGCCAGCTCCTATGATAGCGGGGTATACAATGAGCAGTTCTTC.

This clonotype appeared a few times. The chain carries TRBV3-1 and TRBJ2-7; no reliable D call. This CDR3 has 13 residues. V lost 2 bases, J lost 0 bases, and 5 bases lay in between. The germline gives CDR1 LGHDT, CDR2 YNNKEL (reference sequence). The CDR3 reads CASSQWNSYEQYF. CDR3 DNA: TGTGCCAGCAGCCAATGGAACTCCTACGAGCAGTACTTC.

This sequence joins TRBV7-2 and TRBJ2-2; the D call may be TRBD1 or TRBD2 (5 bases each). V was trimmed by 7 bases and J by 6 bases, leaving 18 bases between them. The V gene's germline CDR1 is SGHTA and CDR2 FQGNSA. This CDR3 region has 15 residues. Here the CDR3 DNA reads TGTGCCAGCAAAGGGGCTAGCCGGGCGTCCGGGGAGCTGTTTTTT. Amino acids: CASKGASRASGELFF.

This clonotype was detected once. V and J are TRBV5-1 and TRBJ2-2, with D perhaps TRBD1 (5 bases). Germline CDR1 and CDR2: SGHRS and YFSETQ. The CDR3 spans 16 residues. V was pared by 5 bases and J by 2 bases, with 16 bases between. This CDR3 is CASRAATGQNTGELFF. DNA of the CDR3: TGCGCCAGCAGAGCTGCAACAGGCCAAAACACCGGGGAGCTGTTTTTT. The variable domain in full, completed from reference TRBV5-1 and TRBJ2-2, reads KAGVTQTPRYLIKTRGQQVTLSCSPISGHRSVSWYQQTPGQGLQFLFEYFSETQRNKGNFPGRFSGRQFSNSRSEMNVSTLELGDSALYLCASRAATGQNTGELFFGEGSRLTVL.

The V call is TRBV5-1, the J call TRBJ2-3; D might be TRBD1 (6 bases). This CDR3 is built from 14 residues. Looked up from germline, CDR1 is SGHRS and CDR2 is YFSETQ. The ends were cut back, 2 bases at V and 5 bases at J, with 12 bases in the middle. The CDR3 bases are TGCGCCAGCAGCTTTCGGCAGGGGCAAGATACGCAGTATTTT. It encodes CASSFRQGQDTQYF.

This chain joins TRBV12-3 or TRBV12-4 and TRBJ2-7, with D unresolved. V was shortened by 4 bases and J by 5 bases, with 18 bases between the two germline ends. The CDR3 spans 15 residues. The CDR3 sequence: CASSSNRLSFDEQYF. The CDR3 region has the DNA TGTGCCAGCAGTTCCAATAGACTCAGTTTCGACGAGCAGTACTTC.